The T cell receptor (beta chain) under discussion was sequenced for a study of T cells in Graves' hyperthyroidism and ophthalmopathy. This clonotype was observed at least ten times. The investigators amplified TCR beta CDR3 regions from RNA transcripts. The HTBI set primed first-round TCR CDR3 RT-PCR. TCRdb recomputed calls from the multiplex PCR reads with MiXCR, one row per CDR3 protein. The sample lists 100,000 to 140,000 distinct CDR3 sequences; 16% were seen once. The CDR3 is made up of 17 amino acids. The ends were cut back, 8 bases at V and 0 bases at J, with 20 bases in the middle. The germline V gene has CDR1 LGHDT and CDR2 YNNKEL (reference sequence). Based on clinical symptoms, serum thyroxine and TRAb, thyroid ultrasound and orbital computed tomography, diagnoses were reached.

This clonotype was sampled from a woman in her 50s with Graves' hyperthyroidism. Sequenced sample: blood. The V call is TRBV3-1, the J call TRBJ2-1; perhaps TRBD2 as D (6 bases). CDR3 bases: TGTGCCAGCGGTCCCCCGGGCGGGACTCCCTCCTACAATGAGCAGTTCTTC. This sequence encodes CASGPPGGTPSYNEQFF.